This TCR beta chain was profiled in a study of T cells expressing NK-cell markers. The V gene's germline CDR1 is DFQATT and CDR2 SNEGSKA (reference sequence). The CDR3 is made up of 14 amino acids. In generating TCR beta cDNA, 5'RACE template switching with UMIs was used. TCRdb re-called the 5' RACE reads and catalogs CDR3 proteins one per entry, DNA excluded. The sample's table shows around 470,000 distinct CDR3 sequences. Comment on this clonotype: Its antigen is undetermined.

Study-level findings and limits: In a handful of donors, dominant clonotypes made up 28.3-60.1% of CD3+CD56-NKG2C+ cells.

Specimen: blood T cells: a sorted CD56 or NKG2C T cell subset, CD4+ or CD8+ T cells, or bulk PBMC T cells (not recorded which). This TCR was recovered from a woman aged 45-65 years in good health. This chain connects TRBV20-1 to TRBJ1-5; TCRdb proposes TRBD1, but this gene call is untestable without DNA. CDR3 protein: CSARAGGTGAVQHF.